A selection of T cell receptor beta chains follows, all from one sample in a study of T-cell reconstitution after alpha-beta-depleted transplantation in children. TCRdb called the PCR reads again in MiXCR, with one record for every CDR3 protein. The sample records about 640,000 distinct CDR3 sequences, about 15% being singletons. The starting material was PBMCs from the stem cell graft donor, obtained from the stem cell graft. The receptors were gathered from a human donor who donated a stem cell graft to a child with acute myeloid leukemia. CDR3s include the opening cysteine and the closing phenylalanine or tryptophan. The D gene is left open where the match is weak. Only some rows state a clone size, as once, few, many or a class for expanded clones.

v_gene	abundance	j_gene	d_gene	CDR3nt	CDR3aa
TRBV6-5	many	TRBJ1-6	TRBD1	TGTGCCAGCAGGAGGGACAGGGGAAGTTCACCCCTCCACTTT	CASRRDRGSSPLHF
TRBV15	many	TRBJ2-1	-	TGTGCCACCAGCAGAGATGGTCAGAACCCCCCCTACAATGAGCAGTTCTTC	CATSRDGQNPPYNEQFF
TRBV13	many	TRBJ2-3	TRBD2	TGTGCCAGCAGTTGGGGGGGAGATACGCAGTATTTT	CASSWGGDTQYF
TRBV7-9	-	TRBJ2-1	-	TGTGCCAGCAGCTTACAGGGTAGAATAGAGAATGAGCAGTTCTTC	CASSLQGRIENEQFF
TRBV27	few	TRBJ2-1	-	TGTGCCAGCAGTTTCTCTAGAGTGAACTACAATGAGCAGTTCTTC	CASSFSRVNYNEQFF
TRBV7-2	many	TRBJ1-2	-	TGTGCCAGCAGCTCCCTCCGTGTCTACACCTTC	CASSSLRVYTF
TRBV7-2	many	TRBJ2-7	-	TGTGCCAGCAGCTTAGACTCTGCCTACGAGCAGTACTTC	CASSLDSAYEQYF
TRBV10-1	-	TRBJ2-1	-	TGCGCCAGCGCCAGGGGCGGGAGCAATGAGCAGTTCTTC	CASARGGSNEQFF
TRBV15	-	TRBJ2-3	TRBD2	TGTGCCACCAGTACGGTGGGAGGGGTAGATACGCAGTATTTT	CATSTVGGVDTQYF
TRBV5-1	-	TRBJ2-6	-	TGCGCCAGCAGCACAGGGGGGGGGTACTCTGGGGCCAACGTCCTGACTTTC	CASSTGGGYSGANVLTF
TRBV4-1	-	TRBJ1-5	TRBD1	TGCGCCAGCAGCCAAGTTCGAGACAGGGGCAATCAGCCCCAGCATTTT	CASSQVRDRGNQPQHF
TRBV27	-	TRBJ2-4	-	TGTGCCAGCAGTTTTAGGGGCGAAAACATTCAGTACTTC	CASSFRGENIQYF
TRBV12-3/TRBV12-4	few	TRBJ1-1	-	TGTGCCAGCAGTTTACAACCCCCCAGAAGTATCCCTGAAGCTTTCTTT	CASSLQPPRSIPEAFF
TRBV20-1	many	TRBJ2-2	-	TGCAGTGCTAGTGGGAATGGGGAGCTGTTTTTT	CSASGNGELFF
TRBV2	-	TRBJ2-1	TRBD2	TGTGCCAGCTGTACCCGACTTACTAGCGCAAGCTCCTACAATGAGCAGTTCTTC	CASCTRLTSASSYNEQFF
TRBV20-1	many	TRBJ2-1	TRBD2	TGCAGTGCTAGAGCCCCGCCGGGGGGAGTAGGTGAGCAGTTCTTC	CSARAPPGGVGEQFF
TRBV20-1	many	TRBJ1-1	-	TGCAGTGCTAGAGGTAGCCTACCCATTCTTAACACTGAAGCTTTCTTT	CSARGSLPILNTEAFF
TRBV29-1	many	TRBJ1-2	-	TGCAGCGTTGAGGGCAGGGATATCTATGGCTACACCTTC	CSVEGRDIYGYTF
TRBV3-2	-	TRBJ2-1	-	TGTGCCAGCAGCTGGGCCTCCGGAAGGGTTGAACTCGGAGGAACATCCTACAATGAGCAGTTCTTC	CASSWASGRVELGGTSYNEQFF
TRBV5-1	-	TRBJ2-2	TRBD1	TGCGCCAGCAGCCGACAGGGTATCGGTGCCGGGGAGCTGTTTTTT	CASSRQGIGAGELFF
TRBV7-2	-	TRBJ2-2	-	TGTGCCAGCAGCTTCCAGGGAGATAGCGGGGAGCTGTTTTTT	CASSFQGDSGELFF
TRBV29-1	-	TRBJ1-1	-	TGCAGCGTTGAGCAGGAGGCGATGAACACTGAAGCTTTCTTT	CSVEQEAMNTEAFF
TRBV20-1	many	TRBJ1-1	TRBD1	TGCAGTGCGAGACGAGGACAGGGGAACACTGAAGCTTTCTTT	CSARRGQGNTEAFF
TRBV12-3/TRBV12-4	-	TRBJ2-3	-	TGTGCCAGCAGTTTTATGGGGCTGAGCACAGATACGCAGTATTTT	CASSFMGLSTDTQYF
TRBV12-3/TRBV12-4	many	TRBJ2-7	TRBD1	TGTGCCAGCAGCCCCGGGACAGGGGTCGAGCAGTACTTC	CASSPGTGVEQYF
TRBV12-3/TRBV12-4	-	TRBJ2-6	TRBD1	TGTGCCAGCAGCCGACAGGGACCCTCTGGGGCCAACGTCCTGACTTTC	CASSRQGPSGANVLTF
TRBV29-1	many	TRBJ2-1	TRBD2	TGCAGCGTTGATCCTAGCGGGGGTTTTGAGCAGTTCTTC	CSVDPSGGFEQFF
TRBV5-5	-	TRBJ2-3	-	TGTGCCAGCAGCTTTCAAGGGCCAGACACAGATACGCAGTATTTT	CASSFQGPDTDTQYF
TRBV7-3	many	TRBJ2-2	-	TGTGCCAGCAGCTCAACGGGAAGGGAGCTGTTTTTT	CASSSTGRELFF
TRBV11-2	few	TRBJ1-5	-	TGTGCCAGCAGCTTAGATGTCGGGGATCAGCCCCAGCATTTT	CASSLDVGDQPQHF
TRBV15	many	TRBJ2-1	-	TGTGCCACCAGCAGAGCAGGGTCCACGGTTGAGCAGTTCTTC	CATSRAGSTVEQFF
TRBV24-1	-	TRBJ2-3	-	TGTGCCACCAGTGATCCCGACGCGCGGACAACAGATACGCAGTATTTT	CATSDPDARTTDTQYF
TRBV7-2	many	TRBJ2-4	-	TGTGCCAGCAGCTTAGCGTTAGGACGGAGAAACATTCAGTACTTC	CASSLALGRRNIQYF